This TCR beta chain was observed in a study of T-cell memory formation after mild COVID-19 (dated by TCRdb to the early 2020s). In the study overall: TCR sequence clusters from the two donors were found to be largely donor specific. In a couple of donors, T-cell clones that expanded and contracted after mild COVID-19 were tracked by sequencing TCRalpha and TCRbeta repertoires over time. Two young, previously healthy adult volunteers, one female and one male, were included in the cohort.

These reads were obtained on an Illumina NovaSeq 6000. TCRalpha and TCRbeta cDNA libraries were built by 5'RACE with constant-segment primers, adding sample barcodes and unique molecular identifiers. RNA was extracted from every sample with Trizol reagent. The libraries were amplified in two PCR steps, and the second step added a second sample barcode and Illumina TruSeq adapters. The libraries were sequenced on an Illumina NovaSeq using 2 x 150 bp paired-end reads. On the study's bioinformatics: Reads were demultiplexed and collapsed into UMI-guided consensus sequences with migec v1.2.7. With mixcr v2.1.11, UMI consensuses were aligned to TRA and TRB V and J templates and assembled into clonotypes. Expanded or contracted clonotypes were those called significant by both edgeR and NoisET, with noise models trained on biological replicates. For edgeR calls, a false discovery rate-adjusted p below 0.01 and a log2 fold-change threshold of 1 were applied. As an exploratory analysis of dynamics, PCA with hierarchical clustering was applied to max-normalized trajectories of the 1000 most abundant clonotypes. Each responding clone was given a CD4 or CD8 phenotype based on the CD4+ and CD8+ repertoires, which had been sequenced separately. Clones were called with MiXCR by TCRdb after fastp trimmed the public reads at Q25, and only in-frame beta chains were retained. Rows matching on CDR3 protein sequence are summarized as one entry with the most common DNA and genes. The authors' filters were not applied to this entry. The sample data list 90,000 to 120,000 distinct CDR3 sequences, and about 15% of these were observed just once. Around 43% of the sample rests with the top ten.

Study-wide conclusions, independent of this receptor: Contracting CD4+ clones turned up mainly in the CM and EM memory subsets, whereas EMRA was where CD8+ clones were enriched. SARS-CoV-2 specificity of the second-wave clones peaking on day 37 was not confirmed. Clones that contracted from day 15 to 85 showed balanced CD4/CD8 phenotypes, whereas a second wave of clones that expanded from day 15 to 37 leaned towards CD4+. Some responding clones were detected in pre-infection memory, which suggested that pre-existing cross-reactive memory T cells had joined the SARS-CoV-2 response. The study included only a couple of mild cases, and larger cohorts that include severe cases with pre-infection samples were judged to be necessary.

This clonotype has ten or more counts. Its antigen has not been determined. Base qualities are missing; no much larger clone stands one base away. PBMCs were isolated by Ficoll-Paque density gradient centrifugation. Trimming costs V 5 bases and J 6 bases, and their ends lie 16 bases apart. Its CDR3 holds 14 amino acids, cysteine through phenylalanine. Solely the CDR3 DNA is kept, with 42 bases framed from the first base. Per the germline V gene (reference sequence), SEHNR is the CDR1 and FQNEAQ is the CDR2. The receptor was derived from a man aged 18 to 30 who had mild COVID-19 (a few samples of this study predate the infection). The sample titles of this study are shuffled in the database, so cell type and time point are left out; the donor was told from shared clones. This chain joins TRBV7-9 to TRBJ1-2, and the D gene may be TRBD1, 6 bases matching. The sequencing sample was made of PBMCs or a T cell subset sorted from them (not recorded which). For the CDR3, the sequence is CASSLTGLRDGYTF. The base sequence is TGTGCCAGCAGCCTCACAGGGCTAAGGGATGGCTACACCTTC. The entire variable domain, with the stretches around the CDR3 drawn from the reference TRBV7-9 and TRBJ1-2 proteins, is DTGVSQNPRHKITKRGQNVTFRCDPISEHNRLYWYRQTLGQGPEFLTYFQNEAQLEKSRLLSDRFSAERPKGSFSTLEIQRTEQGDSAMYLCASSLTGLRDGYTFGSGTRLTVV.